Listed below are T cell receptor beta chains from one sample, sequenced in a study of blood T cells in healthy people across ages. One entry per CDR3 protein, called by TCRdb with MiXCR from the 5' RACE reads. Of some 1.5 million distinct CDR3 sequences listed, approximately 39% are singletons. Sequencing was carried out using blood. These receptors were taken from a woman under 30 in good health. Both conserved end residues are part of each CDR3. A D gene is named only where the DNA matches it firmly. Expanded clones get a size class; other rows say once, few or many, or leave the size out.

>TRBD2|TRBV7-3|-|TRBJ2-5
TGTGCCAGCAGCCCTAAGGCACTAGCGGGGGGAGTAGAGACCCAGTACTTC
CASSPKALAGGVETQYF
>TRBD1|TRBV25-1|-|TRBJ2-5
TGTGCAGCTACAGGGGAAGAAGAGACCCAGTACTTC
CAATGEEETQYF
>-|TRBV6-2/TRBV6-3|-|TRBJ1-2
TGTGCCAGCAGTTATGGGATGGGCTACACCTTC
CASSYGMGYTF
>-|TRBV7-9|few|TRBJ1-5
TGTGCCAGCAGCTTAGACCTGGGAGACAATCAGCCCCAGCATTTT
CASSLDLGDNQPQHF
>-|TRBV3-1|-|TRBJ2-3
TGTGCCAGCAGCCAATACGGTTATACGCAGTATTTT
CASSQYGYTQYF
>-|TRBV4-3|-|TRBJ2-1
TGCGCCAGCAGCCAAGAGACCCCAGCCAGGGGGGGGATCAATGAGCAGTTCTTC
CASSQETPARGGINEQFF
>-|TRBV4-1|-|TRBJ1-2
TGCGCCAGCAGCCAGTCAACAGGGATAGGTGGCTACACCTTC
CASSQSTGIGGYTF
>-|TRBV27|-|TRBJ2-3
TGTGCCAGCAGTTTATCGTGGAGTGTCACAGATACGCAGTATTTT
CASSLSWSVTDTQYF
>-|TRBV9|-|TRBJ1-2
TGTGCCAGCAGCGTAGTTACCCTAGGGGATAACTATGGCTACACCTTC
CASSVVTLGDNYGYTF
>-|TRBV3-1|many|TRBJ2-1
TGTGCCAGCACCCGAGACAGGTTCTCCTACAATGAGCAGTTCTTC
CASTRDRFSYNEQFF
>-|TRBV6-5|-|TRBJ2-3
TGTGCCAGCAGTCTGGTGGCTAGCCCGAGGGGAGCGCAGTATTTT
CASSLVASPRGAQYF
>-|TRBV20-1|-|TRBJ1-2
TGCAGTGCCACAGAGAGTAACTATGGCTACACCTTC
CSATESNYGYTF
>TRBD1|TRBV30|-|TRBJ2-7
TGTGCCTGGAGTTCGAACAGGGGAACCCAGTACTTC
CAWSSNRGTQYF
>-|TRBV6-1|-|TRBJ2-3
TGTGCCAGCAGTGAAGATCAAGAATGGATGCAGTATTTT
CASSEDQEWMQYF
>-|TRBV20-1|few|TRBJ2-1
TGCAGTGCTAGGGGGGGCTCACGCACGGGTGAGCAGTTCTTC
CSARGGSRTGEQFF
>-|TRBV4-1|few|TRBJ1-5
TGCGCCAGCAGCCAAGGCGGGGGGGGTCAGCCCCAGCATTTT
CASSQGGGGQPQHF
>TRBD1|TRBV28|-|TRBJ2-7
TGTGCCAGCAGAAGATGGACAGGAACGTCCTACGAGCAGTACTTC
CASRRWTGTSYEQYF
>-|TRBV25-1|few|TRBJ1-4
TGTGCCAGCAGTGCGTCCAGGGGAGGTAAAGGTGAAAAACTGTTTTTT
CASSASRGGKGEKLFF
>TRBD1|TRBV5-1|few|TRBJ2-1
TGCGCCAGCAGCTCACAGGGGGATGAGCAGTTCTTC
CASSSQGDEQFF
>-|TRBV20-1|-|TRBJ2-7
TGCAGTGCCGATCAACCCAGTTTCGAGCAGTACTTC
CSADQPSFEQYF
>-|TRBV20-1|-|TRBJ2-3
TGCAGTGCTAGAGATAATAGGCGGTACTCAGATACGCAGTATTTT
CSARDNRRYSDTQYF
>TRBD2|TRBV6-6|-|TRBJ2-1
TGTGCCAGCAGTTACCGGCGGGAGAATGGTGAGCAGTTCTTC
CASSYRRENGEQFF
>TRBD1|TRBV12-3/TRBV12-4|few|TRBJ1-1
TGTGCCAGCAGTTTATCGGGACAGGGAAGGACTGAAGCTTTCTTT
CASSLSGQGRTEAFF
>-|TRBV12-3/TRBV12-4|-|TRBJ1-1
TGTGCCAGCAGTTTTCTCCCTACTGCTAACACTGAAGCTTTCTTT
CASSFLPTANTEAFF
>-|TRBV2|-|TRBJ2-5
TGTGCCAGGGGTGGACAGCTAAATCAAGAGACCCAGTACTTC
CARGGQLNQETQYF
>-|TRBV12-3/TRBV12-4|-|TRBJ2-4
TGTGCCAGCAGCTTCAGTAGGTATGATGAGCAGTACTTC
CASSFSRYDEQYF
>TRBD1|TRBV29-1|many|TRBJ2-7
TGCAGCGCCGAGACAGGGGGCGCCGGGAAAGACGAGCAGTACTTC
CSAETGGAGKDEQYF
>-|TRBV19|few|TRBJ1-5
TGTGCCAGTGTCCCTCGCCCGGGTAGCAATCAGCCCCAGCATTTT
CASVPRPGSNQPQHF
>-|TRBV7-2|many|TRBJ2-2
TGTGCCAGCAGCTTGAGTGGGCAGCACACCGGGGAGCTGTTTTTT
CASSLSGQHTGELFF
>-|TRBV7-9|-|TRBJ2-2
TGTGCCAGCAGCTTACCCAGGGTTAATATCGGGGAGCTGTTTTTT
CASSLPRVNIGELFF
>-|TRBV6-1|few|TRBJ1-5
TGTGCCGCTCGCGGGGAGGGTTTAAGCAATCAGCCCCAGCATTTT
CAARGEGLSNQPQHF
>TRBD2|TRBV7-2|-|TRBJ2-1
TGTGCCAGCAGCTTAGGTCTCGGGGCGGGAGCGATTGAGCAGTTCTTC
CASSLGLGAGAIEQFF
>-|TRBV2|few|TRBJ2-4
TGTGCCAGCAGCGCGAGGCTAGCCAAAAACATTCAGTACTTC
CASSARLAKNIQYF
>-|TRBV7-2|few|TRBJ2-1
TGTGCCAGCAGCTCGGGGGCCTCCCCCAGGTACAATGAGCAGTTCTTC
CASSSGASPRYNEQFF
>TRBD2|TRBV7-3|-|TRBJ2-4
TGTGCCAGCAGCCAAACTAGCGGAGCCCCCAAAAACATTCGGTACTTC
CASSQTSGAPKNIRYF
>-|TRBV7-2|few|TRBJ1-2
TGTGCCAGCCCGGAAACGGGGGCAGGGTCTAACTATGGCTACACCTTC
CASPETGAGSNYGYTF
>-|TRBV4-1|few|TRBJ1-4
TGCGCCAGCAGCCAACGGTATCCTCCAACTAATGAAAAACTGTTTTTT
CASSQRYPPTNEKLFF
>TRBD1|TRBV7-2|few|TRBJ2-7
TGTGCCAGCAGAACGGACAGGGGCCTCTCCTACGAGCAGTACTTC
CASRTDRGLSYEQYF
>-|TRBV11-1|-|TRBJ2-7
TGTGCCAGCAGCTTAGGAACAGGTTATGGTTTCGAGCAGTACTTC
CASSLGTGYGFEQYF
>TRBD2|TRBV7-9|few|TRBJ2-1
TGTGCCAGCAGCTTCCCACGGGACTACCCCAATGAGCAGTTCTTC
CASSFPRDYPNEQFF
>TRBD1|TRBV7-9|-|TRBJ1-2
TGTGCCAGCAGCCGCCTTGGCAGGGGAGACAGGGGCTATGGCTACACCTTC
CASSRLGRGDRGYGYTF
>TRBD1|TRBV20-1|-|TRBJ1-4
TGCAGCCGCCGGAAACAGGGGAATGAAAAACTGTTTTTT
CSRRKQGNEKLFF